This T cell receptor (beta chain) was obtained from a study of T cell repertoires in cytomegalovirus infection. This clonotype was counted only a few times. Antigen: not known. TCRdb ran MiXCR on the reads and lists one entry per CDR3 protein. This table has about 740,000 distinct CDR3 sequences, 30% to 35% appearing once. The CDR3 has 16 amino acids. V shed 3 bases and J shed 0 bases, with 12 bases lying between them. The sample was cultured PBMCs, taken from culture after CMV antigen stimulation. The receptor comes from a human donor in good health (CMV status not recorded). Some clones in this sample may be carry-over from other donors' samples. V gene TRBV12-3 or TRBV12-4 combines with J gene TRBJ1-5; D is undetermined. CDR3 residues: CASSFVAGDSNQPQHF. As DNA, the CDR3 is TGTGCCAGCAGTTTTGTGGCAGGAGATAGCAATCAGCCCCAGCATTTT.